This TCR beta chain was captured by sequencing in a study of cytomegalovirus exposure and HLA in healthy donors. Whole-study results and caveats: Rarity marked most TCR sequences, yet some public TCRs occurred in many donors. Cytomegalovirus status was reportedly diagnosed by the classifier with high specificity and sensitivity. Among the CMV-associated chains, three were confirmed in vitro as specific for CMV antigens. Researchers catalogued some 160 TCR beta chains as cytomegalovirus-associated.

Profiling relied on immunoSEQ multiplex PCR, and the TCRdb table lists in-frame clones only, not all of them. The table includes 200,000 to 250,000 clones, just over 90% detected once. V lost 4 bases and J lost 6; bases outside the gene matches: 7. The CDR3 covers 15 residues. CDR1 MDHEN and CDR2 SYDVKM come from the germline V gene. About this clone itself: No antigen is known for it.

What was sequenced was PBMCs. The sequence came from a woman aged 18 to 35 in good health and CMV-seronegative. The J gene is TRBJ2-7, the V gene TRBV28; the match to TRBD2 covers 12 bases. The CDR3 nucleotides read TGTGCCAGCAGTTCCAGGACTAGCGGGATCGGCGAGCAGTACTTC. Protein product: CASSSRTSGIGEQYF.